This section outlines one T cell receptor beta chain sequence together with its context. The antigen is unknown. The record originates from a study of PD-1 blockade in classical Hodgkin lymphoma. This CDR3 region has 14 residues. Per the germline V gene, CDR1 is SGDLS and CDR2 is YYNGEE. V lost 0 bases and J lost 4, with 11 bases in between. General study findings and limits: The study found that TCR diversity rose significantly by C4D1 in CD4+ but not CD8+ cells. When set against healthy donors, newly diagnosed patients were reported to show lower baseline TCR diversity. Differences between repertoires have undefined causes, possibly disease activity or prior therapy.

Profiled with immunoSEQ multiplex PCR; TCRdb holds only in-frame clones, not every one. This repertoire shows about 46,000 clones, approximately 70% found once; its top ten account for approximately 9.9%. All the patients suffered relapse after autologous stem cell transplantation, and brentuximab vedotin exposure differed. The sequence was collected from a human donor with classical Hodgkin lymphoma. This rearrangement joins TRBV9 to TRBJ2-7, with D perhaps matching TRBD2 (5 bases). This sample comprised peripheral blood mononuclear cells (PBMCs), obtained at baseline. In nucleotides, the CDR3 is TGTGCCAGCAGCGTAGGTGGGAGTCAATACGAGCAGTACTTC. Its protein is CASSVGGSQYEQYF.